This record looks at one T cell receptor (beta chain) sequence and its context. The clone's antigen remains unknown. The input lacks base qualities; no much larger clone sits a single base away. The record originates from a study of T cells after yellow fever vaccination (dated by TCRdb to the late 2010s). About the study as a whole: The SMART-Seq v4 Ultra Low Input RNA kit was used to prepare libraries from fractions with low cell numbers. Bulk TCR alpha and beta repertoires were sequenced longitudinally to track T-cell clones before and after primary and booster YFV17D yellow fever vaccination. The cohort comprised two healthy male donors, one aged 18 to 29 and one aged 30 to 40 years. Blood samples were taken at several timepoints before and after primary and secondary immunization, and bulk PBMC replicates and cell subsets were isolated.

Sequencing relied on an Illumina NovaSeq 6000. Synthesis of TCR cDNA relied on 5'RACE template switching, a step that introduced a universal primer site along with unique molecular identifiers. Priming of cDNA synthesis was performed from both the TCR alpha and TCR beta constant segments. Library amplification used two PCR steps, and the second PCR step added sample barcodes and sequencing adapters. Libraries were sequenced on Illumina HiSeq 2500 (2x100 bp) or NovaSeq (2x150 bp). The paper's data handling went like this. MIGEC handled demultiplexing of reads and collapsing into UMI consensus sequences, while MiXCR performed V(D)J alignment. Using edgeR on replicate PBMC samples, clonotypes were called vaccine-responding if FDR was below 0.01 and the log2 fold change was above 5 up to day 15. Bulk clonotypes were assigned CD4 or CD8 identity according to which sequenced CD4 or CD8 repertoire held them at higher abundance. TCRdb applied fastp at Q25 and MiXCR to the public reads, then kept only in-frame beta chains. Every CDR3 protein is listed once, alongside the most common genes and DNA of its rows. V and J calls and clone size were set by TCRdb, not the authors. The sample records about 310,000 distinct CDR3 sequences, 3.6% of which are singletons. The ten biggest clones cover about 20% of the sample.

The CDR3 starts with the cysteine, ends with the phenylalanine, and has 17 residues. Only the CDR3 part of the read is kept: 51 bases, read in frame from the first base. Trimming accounts for 2 bases at V and 4 bases at J, while the number of junction bases matched to no gene is 11. CDR1 and CDR2 are drawn from the germline V gene: SGHTA, FQGNSA. The treatment or condition label, read with the paper, signifies: live attenuated yellow fever vaccine strain. At each blood-draw timepoint, two biological replicates of bulk PBMCs were collected. A standard Ficoll-Paque protocol was used to isolate PBMCs from peripheral blood. TriZol was used to extract RNA from bulk PBMCs, CD4 and CD8 fractions, and dextramer-positive and dextramer-negative fractions. Broad study findings and their caveats: Most clones expanded after primary vaccination (around 96% of CD4 and roughly 88% of CD8) were re-detected after the booster, suggesting that broad memory maintenance occurred. Only a couple of donors were included in the study, so the extent to which the findings can be generalized is limited. A small share of clonotypes occurred in both CD4 and CD8 compartments, likely arising from convergent recombination. Compared with the primary T-cell response, the secondary T-cell response was faster but weaker, reaching its peak on day 5 rather than on day 15. Computational filtering was needed because FACS-sorted repertoires could contain abundant contaminating clonotypes from the bulk population.

The receptor comes from a man in his late teens or twenties who received the YFV17D yellow fever vaccine. The sequencing used PBMCs, collected on the day of the yellow fever booster vaccination. The sequence is built from TRBV7-2 and TRBJ2-1, with TRBD1 matching 7 junction bases. The CDR3 sequence is CASSLRPGTETYNEQFF. The nucleotides read TGTGCCAGCAGCTTAAGGCCCGGGACAGAGACATACAATGAGCAGTTCTTC.